These 2 T cell receptor beta chains were sequenced from one sample in a study of blood T cell repertoires in COVID-19. Here immunoSEQ multiplex PCR was the method, and the copy in TCRdb shows in-frame clones only, minus some. In the table there are 75,000 to 90,000 clones, about 93% of which are singletons. The sequencing input was peripheral blood. These TCRs come from a human donor in a cohort sampled during active COVID-19.

The chain recombines TRBV6-5 with TRBJ1-5; weak D call: TRBD1 (6 bases). V gave up 5 bases and J gave up 8 bases, with 10 bases separating them. Germline lookup yields CDR1 MNHEY and CDR2 SVGAGI. The CDR3 loop spans 12 amino acids. CDR3 protein: CASSTQGKPQHF. The CDR3 region has the DNA TGTGCCAGCAGTACACAGGGTAAGCCCCAGCATTTT.

CDR3 region: CSASHSGGAGSTDTQYF. The DNA for the CDR3 is TGCAGTGCTAGTCATAGCGGGGGGGCTGGGAGCACAGATACGCAGTATTTT. The chain recombines TRBV20-1 with TRBJ2-3; 11 bases match TRBD2. V trimming: 3 bases; J trimming: 0 bases; junction bases outside the gene matches: 8. This CDR3 has 17 amino acids. Germline V gene lookup returns CDR1 DFQATT and CDR2 SNEGSKA (reference sequence).